One and the same sample provided the 9 T cell receptor beta chains below, sequenced in a study of OX40 agonist ivuxolimab in advanced cancers. TCRdb's copy holds only in-frame clones and misses some; the assay was immunoSEQ multiplex PCR. The table shows some 72,000 clones, with 92% occurring only once. Sequencing was performed on CD4+ or CD8+ T cells sorted from blood, taken in a trial of the OX40 agonist ivuxolimab. The source of these receptors is an adult with an advanced solid tumor such as melanoma, head and neck, liver or kidney cancer.

This chain's CDR3 is CATSRIQTSGGKGSHNEQFF. CDR3 nucleotides: TGTGCCACCAGCAGAATCCAAACTAGCGGGGGGAAGGGGAGTCACAATGAGCAGTTCTTC. The rearrangement uses TRBV15 and TRBJ2-1, with 12 bases matching TRBD2. The V gene's germline CDR1 is LNHNV and CDR2 YYDKDF (reference sequence). V was clipped by 2 bases and J by 5 bases; unmatched bases: 16. The CDR3 is 20 amino acids.

V is TRBV15 and J is TRBJ2-1; maybe TRBD2 (5 bases). Between the trimmed V and J ends, which lost 4 bases and 3 bases, there was a span of 10 bases. The CDR3 totals 14 residues. Germline lookup yields CDR1 LNHNV and CDR2 YYDKDF (reference sequence). CDR3 nucleotide sequence: TGTGCCACCAGCAATGCGGGTTACTACAATGAGCAGTTCTTC. Protein: CATSNAGYYNEQFF.

CDR3 loop: CAWSVLGGNEQYF. CDR3 in DNA: TGTGCCTGGAGTGTACTAGGGGGTAACGAGCAGTACTTC. The V call is TRBV30, the J call TRBJ2-7, with TRBD1 as a possible D gene (6 bases). This CDR3 has 13 amino acids. Germline V gives CDR1 GTSNPN, CDR2 SVGIG (reference sequence). Trimming stripped 0 bases from V and 5 bases from J, with 11 bases between.

The chain has TRBV5-8 and TRBJ2-3; D is possibly TRBD2 (5 bases). Trimming pared 1 base from V and 2 bases from J, leaving 8 bases between. Germline loops: CDR1 SGHTS, CDR2 YDEGEE. This CDR3 comprises 14 residues. The DNA for the CDR3 is TGTGCCAGCAGCTTGACAGCGGTCACAGATACGCAGTATTTT. Its translation is CASSLTAVTDTQYF.

This clone was found once. This CDR3 is CSVVAQEETQYF. The CDR3 DNA reads as TGCAGCGTTGTAGCCCAGGAGGAGACCCAGTACTTC. The chain joins TRBV29-1 to TRBJ2-5; no clear D gene. Germline V CDR1 and CDR2: SQVTM, ANQGSEA. V lost 4 bases, J lost 5 bases, and 11 bases lay in between. The CDR3 extends over 12 amino acids.

The V gene is TRBV27, the J gene TRBJ2-3, with TRBD2 matching over 10 bases. V gave up 2 bases and J gave up 5 bases; unmatched junction bases: 7. Germline lookup yields CDR1 MNHEY and CDR2 SMNVEV (reference sequence). There are 16 residues in the CDR3. The CDR3 DNA reads TGTGCCAGCAGTTTAAGGAGCGGGAGGGCCGGAGATACGCAGTATTTT. Translating gives CASSLRSGRAGDTQYF.

The chain is built from TRBV7-9 and TRBJ2-3, with 7 bases identical to TRBD2. With V trimmed by 4 bases and J by 2 bases, 6 bases remained unmatched. Germline-derived CDR1 and CDR2 are SEHNR and FQNEAQ (reference sequence). The CDR3 spans 15 residues. The CDR3 nucleotides are TGTGCCAGCAGCTCCTCAGCGGGGCCCACAGATACGCAGTATTTT. This translates into CASSSSAGPTDTQYF.

The chain couples TRBV2 to TRBJ2-1; D unresolved. Germline values: CDR1 SNHLY, CDR2 FYNNEI. CDR3 size: 10 residues. V lost 6 bases and J 10 bases, leaving 7 bases between the germline ends. The CDR3 spells CASRVGEQFF. The CDR3, as DNA: TGTGCCAGCAGGGTCGGGGAGCAGTTCTTC.

The J gene is TRBJ1-5, the V gene TRBV18, with 11 bases that match TRBD1. V lost 8 bases to trimming and J lost 2 bases; unmatched junction nucleotides: 2. The germline V gene encodes CDR1 KGHSH and CDR2 LQKENI. The CDR3 length is 14 residues. The CDR3 protein is CASTGQGGNQPQHF. CDR3 nucleotide sequence: TGTGCCAGCACGGGACAGGGGGGCAATCAGCCCCAGCATTTT.